These 14 T cell receptor beta chains were all obtained from the same sample, sequenced in a study of blood T cell repertoires in COVID-19. The assay was immunoSEQ multiplex PCR, and TCRdb's table has in-frame clones only and misses some. The sample carries about 68,000 clones, about four fifths recorded once. Sequences were obtained from peripheral blood. All receptors come from a man in his forties or fifties with active COVID-19.

The V and J genes are TRBV2 and TRBJ2-5; D gene uncertain. V lost 0 bases and J lost 5, with 4 bases in between. CDR3 length: 12 residues. The germline gives CDR1 SNHLY, CDR2 FYNNEI. The CDR3 DNA sequence: TGTGCCAGCAGTGAAGCGCAGGAGACCCAGTACTTC. Translating gives CASSEAQETQYF.

V usage is TRBV6-6 and J usage is TRBJ1-6; D is unresolved. V was clipped by 0 bases and J by 10 bases, with 7 bases between them. The CDR3 length is 13 residues. Germline assignment: CDR1 MNHNY and CDR2 SVGAGI (reference sequence). The CDR3 here is CASSYSRVSPLHF. CDR3 sequence (DNA): TGTGCCAGCAGTTACTCGAGGGTCTCACCCCTCCACTTT.

This clone was observed a handful of times. V usage is TRBV5-1 and J usage is TRBJ1-6; a possible D gene is TRBD1 (6 bases). The V gene lost 1 base and the J gene lost 13 bases, with 15 bases spanning the gap. Germline lookup yields CDR1 SGHRS and CDR2 YFSETQ. CDR3 length equals 14 residues. In DNA, the CDR3 is TGCGCCAGCAGCTTGTCAGGGGATGGGATTCCCCTCCACTTT. Translation gives CASSLSGDGIPLHF.

The chain links TRBV10-1 to TRBJ2-6, with a tentative D call TRBD1 (6 bases). This CDR3 spans 12 amino acids. Germline-derived CDR1 and CDR2 are WNHNN and SYGVQD (reference sequence). Between the trimmed V and J ends, which lost 4 bases and 13 bases, there was a span of 11 bases. This CDR3 reads CASSAGAGVLTF. The CDR3 DNA sequence: TGCGCCAGCAGTGCAGGGGCCGGGGTCCTGACTTTC.

The chain uses TRBV29-1 and TRBJ2-1, with 10 bases fitting TRBD2. CDR3 size: 14 residues. Germline CDR1 reads SQVTM; CDR2 reads ANQGSEA. The ends lost 2 bases at V and 4 bases at J; junction bases unmatched: 2. The CDR3 bases are TGCAGCGTTGAATCTAGCGGGGGTTACAATGAGCAGTTCTTC. Translation: CSVESSGGYNEQFF.

The chain links TRBV2 to TRBJ2-1; TRBD1 aligns across 7 bases. The CDR3 totals 12 residues. CDR1 SNHLY and CDR2 FYNNEI come from the germline V gene. J was trimmed by 9 bases and V by 3 bases; bases with no gene match: 2. DNA of the CDR3: TGTGCCAGCAGTGACAGGGGGATTGAGCAGTTCTTC. It encodes CASSDRGIEQFF.

In this sample, this clone turned up once. The chain joins TRBV5-4 to TRBJ1-2; D unclear. Trimming cost V 7 bases and J 7 bases, with 14 bases left between them. The V gene's germline CDR1 is SGHNT and CDR2 YYREEE (reference sequence). The CDR3 extends over 12 amino acids. The CDR3 reads CASRPRESGYTF. The DNA of the CDR3 is TGTGCCAGCCGCCCGAGGGAGAGTGGCTACACCTTC.

The V and J genes are TRBV9 and TRBJ1-3, with a possible D match to TRBD1 (5 bases). The CDR3 extends over 15 amino acids. V dropped 4 bases and J dropped 1 base, with 12 bases sitting between them. In germline, CDR1 is SGDLS, CDR2 YYNGEE. The CDR3 sequence is CASSPPQGSGNTIYF. In nucleotides, the CDR3 is TGTGCCAGCAGCCCACCCCAGGGATCTGGAAACACCATATATTTT.

The chain links TRBV6-6 to TRBJ1-4, with D unclear. V dropped 2 bases and J dropped 1 base, with 8 bases sitting between them. The CDR3 runs 15 residues. CDR1 and CDR2 from the germline V gene are MNHNY and SVGAGI (reference sequence). The CDR3 loop is CASSYGGETNEKLFF. The CDR3 DNA reads TGTGCCAGCAGTTACGGAGGAGAAACTAATGAAAAACTGTTTTTT.

The chain has TRBV6-5 and TRBJ2-7, with 9 bases lining up with TRBD2. The germline gives CDR1 MNHEY, CDR2 SVGAGI. This CDR3 is 16 amino acids long. V dropped 0 bases and J dropped 3; count of bases not matched to a gene: 6. CDR3 in DNA: TGTGCCAGCAGTTACTCGGTCCTAGCGGGGTACTACGAGCAGTACTTC. This translates into CASSYSVLAGYYEQYF.

This rearrangement joins TRBV5-1 to TRBJ2-1; 11 bases map to TRBD2. Germline V gene sequence: CDR1 SGHRS, CDR2 YFSETQ. The CDR3 runs 17 residues. Germline trimming cut 0 bases from V and 7 bases from J; bases unmatched to any gene: 9. As DNA, the CDR3 is TGCGCCAGCAGCTTGGAACGAGGGCTAGCGGGAGGAAATGAGCAGTTCTTC. It translates to CASSLERGLAGGNEQFF.

The rearrangement joins TRBV5-4 to TRBJ1-4, with unresolved D. The V gene lost 6 bases and the J gene lost 6 bases, with 21 bases spanning the gap. The CDR3 loop spans 16 amino acids. Germline V CDR1 and CDR2: SGHNT, YYREEE (reference sequence). CDR3 residues: CASNRFGEGVDEKLFF. CDR3 DNA: TGTGCCAGCAACCGATTCGGGGAAGGAGTGGATGAAAAACTGTTTTTT. The full variable domain, with the rest looked up from reference TRBV5-4 and TRBJ1-4, is ETGVTQSPTHLIKTRGQQVTLRCSSQSGHNTVSWYQQALGQGPQFIFQYYREEENGRGNFPPRFSGLQFPNYSSELNVNALELDDSALYLCASNRFGEGVDEKLFFGSGTQLSVL.

V is TRBV30 and J is TRBJ1-3, with 7 bases that match TRBD1. This CDR3 spans 15 amino acids. CDR1 GTSNPN and CDR2 SVGIG come from the germline V gene (reference sequence). Trimming cost V 5 bases and J 0 bases; bases outside gene matches: 7. The CDR3 bases are TGTGCCTGGGAGGGGGGACAGTTCTCTGGAAACACCATATATTTT. Protein product: CAWEGGQFSGNTIYF.

The chain employs TRBV19 and TRBJ2-6; D is perhaps TRBD1 (6 bases). The V gene lost 5 bases and the J gene lost 2 bases, with 13 bases spanning the gap. The CDR3 is 16 amino acids. Germline assignment: CDR1 LNHDA and CDR2 SQIVND (reference sequence). The CDR3 spells CASSLMGAPGANVLTF. CDR3 in DNA: TGTGCCAGTAGTCTCATGGGGGCCCCTGGGGCCAACGTCCTGACTTTC.